Listed below are T cell receptor beta chains from one sample, sequenced in a study of T-cell reconstitution after alpha-beta-depleted transplantation in children. TCRdb independently ran MiXCR on the PCR reads; one entry per CDR3 protein. The profile shows 500,000 to 600,000 distinct CDR3 sequences, over 25% of them singletons. The sequences come from PBMCs from the stem cell graft donor, collected from the stem cell graft. The receptors originated from a human donor who donated a stem cell graft to a child with aplastic anemia. CDR3s include the opening cysteine and the closing phenylalanine or tryptophan. The D gene is left open where the match is weak. Size is stated for part of the rows, as once, few or many counts, or as a class when the clone is expanded.

d_call j_call cdr3_length v_call clone_size cdr3_aa cdr3_nt
NA TRBJ2-5 14 TRBV29-1 NA CSVEEVSRRETQYF TGCAGCGTTGAAGAGGTTAGCAGGCGGGAGACCCAGTACTTC
NA TRBJ1-5 14 TRBV21-1 NA CASSKAGGSQPQHF TGTGCCAGCAGCAAGGCAGGGGGCAGTCAGCCCCAGCATTTT
NA TRBJ2-2 12 TRBV5-4 NA CASSLDVGELFF TGTGCCAGCAGCCTAGACGTGGGGGAGCTGTTTTTT
NA TRBJ1-2 11 TRBV29-1 NA CSGRSGYGYTF TGCAGTGGAAGGTCGGGCTATGGCTACACCTTC
TRBD2 TRBJ2-5 14 TRBV7-2 many CASSVAGPQETQYF TGTGCCAGCAGTGTAGCGGGCCCCCAAGAGACCCAGTACTTC
NA TRBJ2-5 14 TRBV12-3/TRBV12-4 NA CASSRGGGGETQYF TGTGCCAGCAGCCGAGGGGGGGGAGGGGAGACCCAGTACTTC
NA TRBJ2-7 15 TRBV24-1 NA CATSDGWPGNHEQYF TGTGCCACCAGTGATGGTTGGCCGGGGAACCACGAGCAGTACTTC
TRBD2 TRBJ2-1 16 TRBV29-1 few CSVGGLAGGPGNEQFF TGCAGCGTGGGGGGACTAGCGGGGGGTCCGGGCAATGAGCAGTTCTTC
TRBD2 TRBJ2-3 14 TRBV20-1 few CSARSGRATDTQYF TGCAGTGCTAGGAGCGGGAGGGCTACAGATACGCAGTATTTT
NA TRBJ1-6 12 TRBV12-3/TRBV12-4 NA CASSLGPEALHF TGTGCCAGCAGTTTGGGCCCGGAGGCCCTCCACTTT
NA TRBJ1-2 13 TRBV29-1 NA CSVEDRAAYGYTF TGCAGCGTTGAAGATCGGGCAGCTTATGGCTACACCTTC
NA TRBJ1-2 16 TRBV7-2 NA CASSLPGWVSNYGYTF TGTGCCAGCAGCCTACCTGGTTGGGTTTCGAACTATGGCTACACCTTC
NA TRBJ2-1 13 TRBV6-1 medium-sized CASSRAVGNEQFF TGTGCCAGCAGTAGAGCGGTCGGCAATGAGCAGTTCTTC
TRBD1 TRBJ2-7 14 TRBV28 NA CASSKGQGTYEQYF TGTGCCAGCAGCAAAGGACAGGGGACCTACGAGCAGTACTTC
NA TRBJ1-5 15 TRBV12-3/TRBV12-4 NA CASSLARRGGQPQHF TGTGCCAGCAGTTTAGCGCGTCGTGGAGGGCAGCCCCAGCATTTT
NA TRBJ1-1 15 TRBV19 few CASSIRPRAGAEAFF TGTGCCAGTAGTATAAGGCCGAGGGCCGGGGCTGAAGCTTTCTTT
NA TRBJ2-3 16 TRBV21-1 few CASMDPPRKFTDTQYF TGTGCCAGCATGGACCCTCCCCGAAAGTTCACAGATACGCAGTATTTT
NA TRBJ1-1 15 TRBV4-3 NA CASSQDLRGNTEAFF TGCGCCAGCAGCCAAGATCTTCGTGGGAACACTGAAGCTTTCTTT
NA TRBJ2-1 11 TRBV29-1 NA CSVSAYNEQFF TGCAGCGTCTCCGCGTACAATGAGCAGTTCTTC
TRBD2 TRBJ2-1 13 TRBV9 NA CASSVSSGLEQFF TGTGCCAGCAGCGTATCTAGCGGGCTTGAGCAGTTCTTC
NA TRBJ1-4 16 TRBV15 few CATSRTIGGRGEKLFF TGTGCCACCAGCAGAACCATTGGCGGGCGTGGAGAAAAACTGTTTTTT
NA TRBJ2-3 19 TRBV7-2 few CASSLAPAGAGWRTDTQYF TGTGCCAGCAGCTTAGCCCCTGCCGGGGCGGGGTGGCGCACAGATACGCAGTATTTT